This TCR beta chain was identified in a study of regulatory T cells in long-lasting Graves disease. At least ten counts were recorded for this clonotype. Its specificity is unknown. Study observations and caveats: Accuracy could have been hurt by small sample size.

Germline-derived CDR1 and CDR2 are SGHTA and FQGNSA. V lost 4 bases and J lost 5, with 18 bases in between. The CDR3 totals 15 residues. Stated time point: newly diagnosed GD, antithyroid drugs for less than 3 months. From PBMCs, RNA was extracted and then used to make the TCR library. The authors built TCR beta libraries using iRepertoire HTBI primers and Arm-PCR of CDR3 regions. TCRdb itself ran the multiplex PCR reads through MiXCR, one entry per CDR3 protein. The sample shows 450,000 to 700,000 distinct CDR3 sequences, approximately 13% of them seen only once. The same sample was also studied in work on T cells in Graves' hyperthyroidism and ophthalmopathy. This second study says: Uncontrolled infection, other autoimmune disease, pregnancy or lactation barred patients from enrollment. Most clonotypes expanded in thyroid above 0.001 were likewise present in blood. In simple terms, a model built on 13 V-J features told ophthalmopathy apart from stable hyperthyroidism.

This sample comprised peripheral blood mononuclear cells (PBMCs), obtained at new diagnosis, from a patient treated with antithyroid drugs. The sequence derives from a man aged 25 to 40 with Graves disease. This chain links TRBV7-2 with TRBJ2-7; the D is unclear. DNA for the CDR3: TGTGCCAGCAGCTGGTCCCGAGCGTCCAAGGACGAGCAGTACTTC. Amino acids: CASSWSRASKDEQYF.